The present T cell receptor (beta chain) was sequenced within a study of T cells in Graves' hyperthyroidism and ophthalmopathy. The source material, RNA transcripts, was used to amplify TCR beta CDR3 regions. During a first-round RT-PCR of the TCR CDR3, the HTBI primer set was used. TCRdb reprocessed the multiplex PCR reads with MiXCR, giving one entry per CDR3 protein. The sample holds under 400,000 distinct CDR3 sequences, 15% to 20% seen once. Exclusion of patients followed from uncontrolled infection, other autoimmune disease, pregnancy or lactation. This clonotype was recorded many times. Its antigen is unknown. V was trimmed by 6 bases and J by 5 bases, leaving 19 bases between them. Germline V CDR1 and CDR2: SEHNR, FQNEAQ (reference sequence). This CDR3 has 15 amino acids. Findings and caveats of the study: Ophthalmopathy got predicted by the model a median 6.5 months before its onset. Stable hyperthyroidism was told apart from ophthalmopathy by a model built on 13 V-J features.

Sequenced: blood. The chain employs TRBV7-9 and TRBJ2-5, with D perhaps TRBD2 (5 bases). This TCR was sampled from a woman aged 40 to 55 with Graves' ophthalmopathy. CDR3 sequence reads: CASSYAPLSGETQYF. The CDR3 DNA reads TGTGCCAGCAGTTACGCCCCCTTGTCGGGGGAGACCCAGTACTTC. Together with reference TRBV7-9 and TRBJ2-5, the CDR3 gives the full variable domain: DTGVSQNPRHKITKRGQNVTFRCDPISEHNRLYWYRQTLGQGPEFLTYFQNEAQLEKSRLLSDRFSAERPKGSFSTLEIQRTEQGDSAMYLCASSYAPLSGETQYFGPGTRLLVL.